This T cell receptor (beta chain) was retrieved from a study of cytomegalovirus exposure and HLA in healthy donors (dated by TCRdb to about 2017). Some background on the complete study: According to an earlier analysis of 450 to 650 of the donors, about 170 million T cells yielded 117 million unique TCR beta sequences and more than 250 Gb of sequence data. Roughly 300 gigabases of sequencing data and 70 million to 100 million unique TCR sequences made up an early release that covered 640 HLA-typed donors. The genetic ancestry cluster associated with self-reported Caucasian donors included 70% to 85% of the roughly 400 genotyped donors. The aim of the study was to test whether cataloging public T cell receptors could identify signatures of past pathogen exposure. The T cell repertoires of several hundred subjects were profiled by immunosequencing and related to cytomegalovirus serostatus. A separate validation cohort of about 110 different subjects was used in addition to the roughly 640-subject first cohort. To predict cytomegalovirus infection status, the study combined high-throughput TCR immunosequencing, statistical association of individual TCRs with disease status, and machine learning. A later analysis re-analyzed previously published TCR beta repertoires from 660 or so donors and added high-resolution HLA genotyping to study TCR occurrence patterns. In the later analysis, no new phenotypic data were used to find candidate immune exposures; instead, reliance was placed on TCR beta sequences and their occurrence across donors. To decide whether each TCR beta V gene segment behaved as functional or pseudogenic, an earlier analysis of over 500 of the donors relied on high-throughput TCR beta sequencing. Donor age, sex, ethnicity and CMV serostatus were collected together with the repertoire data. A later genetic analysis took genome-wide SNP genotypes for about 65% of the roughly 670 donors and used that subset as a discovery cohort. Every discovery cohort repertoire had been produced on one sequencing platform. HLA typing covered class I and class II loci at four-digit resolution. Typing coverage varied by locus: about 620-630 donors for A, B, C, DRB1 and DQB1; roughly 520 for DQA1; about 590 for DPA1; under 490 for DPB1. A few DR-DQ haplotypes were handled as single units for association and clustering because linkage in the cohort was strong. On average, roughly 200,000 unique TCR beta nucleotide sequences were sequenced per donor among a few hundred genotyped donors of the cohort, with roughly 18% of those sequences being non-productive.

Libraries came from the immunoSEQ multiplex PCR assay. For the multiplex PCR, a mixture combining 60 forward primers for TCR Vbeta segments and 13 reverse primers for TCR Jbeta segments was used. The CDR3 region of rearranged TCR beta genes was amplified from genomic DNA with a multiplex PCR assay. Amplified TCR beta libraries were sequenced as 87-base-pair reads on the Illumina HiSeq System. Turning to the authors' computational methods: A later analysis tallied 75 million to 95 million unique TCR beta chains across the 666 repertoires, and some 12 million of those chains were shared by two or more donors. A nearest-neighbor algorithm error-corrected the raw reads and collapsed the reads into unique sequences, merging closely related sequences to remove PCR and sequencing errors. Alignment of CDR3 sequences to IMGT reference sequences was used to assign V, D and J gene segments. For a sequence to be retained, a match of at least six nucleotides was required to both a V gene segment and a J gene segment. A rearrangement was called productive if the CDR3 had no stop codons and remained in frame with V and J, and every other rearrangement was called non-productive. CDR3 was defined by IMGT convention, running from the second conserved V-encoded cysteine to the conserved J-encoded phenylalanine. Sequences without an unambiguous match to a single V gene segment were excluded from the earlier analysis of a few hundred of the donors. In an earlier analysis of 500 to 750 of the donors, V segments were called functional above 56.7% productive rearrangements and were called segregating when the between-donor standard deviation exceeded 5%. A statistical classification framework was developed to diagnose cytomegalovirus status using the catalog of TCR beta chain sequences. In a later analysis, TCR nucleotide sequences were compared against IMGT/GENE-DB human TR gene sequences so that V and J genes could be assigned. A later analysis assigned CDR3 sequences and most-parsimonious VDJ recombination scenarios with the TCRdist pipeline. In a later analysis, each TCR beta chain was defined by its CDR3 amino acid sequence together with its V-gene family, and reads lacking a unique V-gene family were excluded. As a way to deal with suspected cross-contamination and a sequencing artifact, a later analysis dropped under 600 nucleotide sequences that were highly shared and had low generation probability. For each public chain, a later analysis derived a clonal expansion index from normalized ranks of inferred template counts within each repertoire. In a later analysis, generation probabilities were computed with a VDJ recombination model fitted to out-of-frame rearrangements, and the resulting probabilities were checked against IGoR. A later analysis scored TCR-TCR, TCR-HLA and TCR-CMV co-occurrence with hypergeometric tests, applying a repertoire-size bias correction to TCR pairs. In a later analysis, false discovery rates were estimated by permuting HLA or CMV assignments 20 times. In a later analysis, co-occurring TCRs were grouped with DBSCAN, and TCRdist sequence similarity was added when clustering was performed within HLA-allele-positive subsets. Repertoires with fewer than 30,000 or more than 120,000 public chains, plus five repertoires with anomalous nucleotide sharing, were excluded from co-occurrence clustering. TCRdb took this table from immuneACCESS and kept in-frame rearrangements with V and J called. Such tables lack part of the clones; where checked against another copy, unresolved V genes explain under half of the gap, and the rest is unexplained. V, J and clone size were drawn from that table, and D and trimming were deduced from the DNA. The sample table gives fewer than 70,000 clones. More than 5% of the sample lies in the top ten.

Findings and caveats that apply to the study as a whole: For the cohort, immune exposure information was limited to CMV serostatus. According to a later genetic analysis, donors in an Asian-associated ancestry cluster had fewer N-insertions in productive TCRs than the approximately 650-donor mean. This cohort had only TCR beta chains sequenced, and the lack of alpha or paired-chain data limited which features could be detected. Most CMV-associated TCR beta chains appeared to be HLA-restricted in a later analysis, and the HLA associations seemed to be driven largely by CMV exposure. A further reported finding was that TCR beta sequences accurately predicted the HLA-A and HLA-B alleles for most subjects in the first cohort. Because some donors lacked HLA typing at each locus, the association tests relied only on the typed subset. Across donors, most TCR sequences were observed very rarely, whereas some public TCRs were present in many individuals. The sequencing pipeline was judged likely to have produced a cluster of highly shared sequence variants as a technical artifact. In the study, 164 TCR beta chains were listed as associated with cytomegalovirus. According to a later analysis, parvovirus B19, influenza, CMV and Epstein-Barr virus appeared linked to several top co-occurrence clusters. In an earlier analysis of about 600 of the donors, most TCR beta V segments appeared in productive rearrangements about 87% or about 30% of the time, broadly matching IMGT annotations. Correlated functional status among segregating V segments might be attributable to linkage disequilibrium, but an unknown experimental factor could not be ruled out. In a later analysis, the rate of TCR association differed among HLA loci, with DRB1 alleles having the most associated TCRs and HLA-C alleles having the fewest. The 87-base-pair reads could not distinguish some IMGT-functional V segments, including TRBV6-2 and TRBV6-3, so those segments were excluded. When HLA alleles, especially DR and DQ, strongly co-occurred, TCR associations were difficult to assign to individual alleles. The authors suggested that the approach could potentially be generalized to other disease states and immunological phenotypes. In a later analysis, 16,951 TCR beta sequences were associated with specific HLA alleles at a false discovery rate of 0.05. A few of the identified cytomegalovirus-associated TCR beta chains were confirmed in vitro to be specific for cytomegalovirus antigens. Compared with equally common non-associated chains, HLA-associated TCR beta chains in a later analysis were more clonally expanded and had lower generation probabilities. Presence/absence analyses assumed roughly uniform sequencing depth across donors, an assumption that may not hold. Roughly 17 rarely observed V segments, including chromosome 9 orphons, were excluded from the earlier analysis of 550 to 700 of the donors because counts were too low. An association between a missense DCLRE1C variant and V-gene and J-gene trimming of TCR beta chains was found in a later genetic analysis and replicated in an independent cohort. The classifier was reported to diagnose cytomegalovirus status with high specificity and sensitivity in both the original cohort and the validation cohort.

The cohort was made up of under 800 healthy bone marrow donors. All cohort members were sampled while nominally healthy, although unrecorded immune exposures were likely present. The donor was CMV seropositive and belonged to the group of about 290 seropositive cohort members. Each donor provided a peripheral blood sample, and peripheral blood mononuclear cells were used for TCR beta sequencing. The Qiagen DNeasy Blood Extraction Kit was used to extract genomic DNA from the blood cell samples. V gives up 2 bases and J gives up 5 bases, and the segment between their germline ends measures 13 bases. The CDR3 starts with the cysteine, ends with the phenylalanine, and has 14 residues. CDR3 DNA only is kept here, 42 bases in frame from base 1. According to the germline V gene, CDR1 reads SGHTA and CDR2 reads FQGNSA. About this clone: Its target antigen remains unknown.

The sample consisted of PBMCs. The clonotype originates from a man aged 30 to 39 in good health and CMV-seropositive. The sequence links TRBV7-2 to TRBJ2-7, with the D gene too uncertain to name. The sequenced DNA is TGTGCCAGCAGCTTAAGCCCCGCGAGTGACGAGCAGTACTTC. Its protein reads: CASSLSPASDEQYF.